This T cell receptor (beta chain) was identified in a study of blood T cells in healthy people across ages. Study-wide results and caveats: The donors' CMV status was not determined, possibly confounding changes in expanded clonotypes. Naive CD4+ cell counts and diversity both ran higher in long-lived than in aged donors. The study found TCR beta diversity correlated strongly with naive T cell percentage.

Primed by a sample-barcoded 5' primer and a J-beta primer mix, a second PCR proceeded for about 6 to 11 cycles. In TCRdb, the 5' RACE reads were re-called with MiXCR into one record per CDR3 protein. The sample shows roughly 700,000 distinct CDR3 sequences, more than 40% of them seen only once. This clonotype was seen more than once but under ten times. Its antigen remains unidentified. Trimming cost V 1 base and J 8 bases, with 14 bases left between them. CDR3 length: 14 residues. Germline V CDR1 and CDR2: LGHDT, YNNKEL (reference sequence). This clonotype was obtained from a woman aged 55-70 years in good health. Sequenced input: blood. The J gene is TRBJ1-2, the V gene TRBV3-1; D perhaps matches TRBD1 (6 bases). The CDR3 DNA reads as TGTGCCAGCAGCCAAGCCGGCGCAGGGGACGGCTACACCTTC. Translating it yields CASSQAGAGDGYTF.